A selection of T cell receptor beta chains follows, all from one sample in a study of T cells and Merkel cell carcinoma outcomes. Measured with immunoSEQ multiplex PCR; TCRdb has only the in-frame clones, and not every one. The sample includes about 15,000 clones, roughly 80% seen only once; the top ten take approximately 8.8%. Sequencing input: tumor tissue from Merkel cell carcinoma. Receptors originate from a human donor with Merkel cell carcinoma. The conserved cysteine and the conserved F or W are not part of the CDR3 here.

J gene: TRBJ1-5; V gene: TRBV4-1; CDR3 protein: ASSQGQGAGPQH
J gene: TRBJ1-2; V gene: TRBV19; CDR3 protein: ASSIEGTAYDYT
J gene: TRBJ2-5; V gene: TRBV6-1; CDR3 protein: ASRRGAGEVETQY
J gene: TRBJ1-5; V gene: TRBV30; CDR3 protein: AWSGDPNQPQH
J gene: TRBJ1-5; V gene: TRBV18; CDR3 protein: ASSHRQESNQPQH
J gene: TRBJ1-1; V gene: TRBV6-6; CDR3 protein: ASRDRRNTEAF
J gene: TRBJ2-7; V gene: TRBV27; CDR3 protein: ASTPLGGETYEQY
J gene: TRBJ1-3; V gene: TRBV27; CDR3 protein: ASSKGVNSGNTIY
J gene: TRBJ1-2; V gene: TRBV5-1; CDR3 protein: ASSLEGGPGYT
J gene: TRBJ1-1; V gene: TRBV4-1; CDR3 protein: ASSPLNGVNTEAF
J gene: TRBJ2-5; V gene: TRBV11-3; CDR3 protein: ASSLRGEETQY
J gene: TRBJ1-2; V gene: TRBV5-1; CDR3 protein: ASNLGGQDYGYT
J gene: TRBJ2-1; V gene: TRBV15; CDR3 protein: ATSRGDSYNEQF
J gene: TRBJ1-5; V gene: TRBV28; CDR3 protein: ASSFSGYNQPQH
J gene: TRBJ1-1; V gene: TRBV18; CDR3 protein: ASSNNLGTGENTEAF
J gene: TRBJ1-6; V gene: TRBV2; CDR3 protein: ASRQGPENSPLH
J gene: TRBJ2-2; V gene: TRBV7-3; CDR3 protein: ASSPHSGDTGELF
J gene: TRBJ1-4; V gene: TRBV15; CDR3 protein: ATSILRGEKLF
J gene: TRBJ2-5; V gene: TRBV4-2; CDR3 protein: ASSQGKRQETQY
J gene: TRBJ2-6; V gene: TRBV6-6; CDR3 protein: ASTPGGSGANVLT
J gene: TRBJ2-7; V gene: TRBV19; CDR3 protein: ASSKRQGDEQY
J gene: TRBJ1-4; V gene: TRBV4-1; CDR3 protein: ASSQRNEKLF
J gene: TRBJ1-4; V gene: TRBV28; CDR3 protein: ASSLSGEKLF
J gene: TRBJ2-2; V gene: TRBV2; CDR3 protein: ASRTSAGELF
J gene: TRBJ2-1; V gene: TRBV5-6; CDR3 protein: ASSLPSSSEQF
J gene: TRBJ1-2; V gene: TRBV5-6; CDR3 protein: ASSSGQGIGGYT
J gene: TRBJ1-2; V gene: TRBV28; CDR3 protein: ASSTSVTGRNYGYT
J gene: TRBJ1-5; V gene: TRBV19; CDR3 protein: ASSMGGWDQPQH
J gene: TRBJ1-5; V gene: TRBV11-2; CDR3 protein: ASSLDLAQPQH
J gene: TRBJ1-6; V gene: TRBV19; CDR3 protein: ASSRVLVIQTDHSPLH
J gene: TRBJ1-6; V gene: TRBV11-2; CDR3 protein: ASSTYNSPLH
J gene: TRBJ2-2; V gene: TRBV7-3; CDR3 protein: ASSSRGLANTGELF
J gene: TRBJ2-2; V gene: TRBV5-5; CDR3 protein: ASSLATGELF
J gene: TRBJ2-2; V gene: TRBV29-1; CDR3 protein: SATGVSNTGELF
J gene: TRBJ1-2; V gene: TRBV4-1; CDR3 protein: ASSQVVRGGNYGYT
J gene: TRBJ1-1; V gene: TRBV9; CDR3 protein: ASSIDIHTEAF
J gene: TRBJ1-5; V gene: TRBV7-2; CDR3 protein: ASSLDGGSRIQPQH
J gene: TRBJ1-4; V gene: TRBV28; CDR3 protein: ASSFYTREKLF
J gene: TRBJ2-5; V gene: TRBV19; CDR3 protein: ASRAIGKETQY
J gene: TRBJ1-1; V gene: TRBV28; CDR3 protein: ASSSNRSPEAF
J gene: TRBJ2-1; V gene: TRBV6-5; CDR3 protein: ASSYMAGSYNEQF